This T cell receptor beta chain was captured by sequencing in a study of cytotoxic CD8 clonotypes in ibrutinib-treated CLL. CDR3 size: 14 residues. Trimming cost V 6 bases and J 1 base; bases outside gene matches: 3. CDR1 is MGHRA, CDR2 YSYEKL, per germline. TCRdb's table, derived via immunoSEQ multiplex PCR, lists solely in-frame clones and lacks some. The sample lists over 250,000 clones, around 69% occurring once. Points on this clone: Its antigen is still unknown.

Extraction of approximately 2.2 micrograms of genomic DNA from cryopreserved PBMCs supplied material for TCR beta libraries. Study results and limitations: Exceeding age-matched healthy donors, baseline clonality also tracked the counts of circulating CD8+ T cells. Public clonotypes were uncommon and contracted or stayed stable on treatment.

The TCR was taken from a human donor with chronic lymphocytic leukemia. The J gene is TRBJ1-2, the V gene TRBV4-1, with TRBD1 identical over 9 bases. Sequenced material: PBMCs, taken at disease progression, from a patient treated with ibrutinib. CDR3 coding DNA: TGCGCCAGCAGGAAGACAGGGGGTAACTATGGCTACACCTTC. As protein: CASRKTGGNYGYTF.